Given below is one T cell receptor beta chain in context. This sample was taken from a study of shared T cell receptors in the human thymus. Produced via immunoSEQ multiplex PCR; TCRdb's table is partial and in-frame only. The sample yields under 700,000 clones, approximately 80% seen once. J lost 8 bases, V lost 0 bases, and 8 bases had no gene match. This CDR3 is built from 15 residues. Germline V gene sequence: CDR1 GTSNPN, CDR2 SVGIG (reference sequence). The sample was also linked to a second study, of human thymus T cells. This second study notes: Serving as donors were healthy Finnish infants, each of whom was having open corrective surgery for congenital heart defects. Resections were taken during corrective heart surgery, and the thymus tissue came from these.

The receptor comes from a boy under two years old with a congenital heart defect. J is TRBJ2-1 and V is TRBV30, with 9 bases aligning to TRBD2. The specimen was thymocytes. In DNA form, the CDR3 reads TGTGCCTGGAGTGTACCCCAGCGGGAGGTGGATGAGCAGTTCTTC. Its protein is CAWSVPQREVDEQFF.